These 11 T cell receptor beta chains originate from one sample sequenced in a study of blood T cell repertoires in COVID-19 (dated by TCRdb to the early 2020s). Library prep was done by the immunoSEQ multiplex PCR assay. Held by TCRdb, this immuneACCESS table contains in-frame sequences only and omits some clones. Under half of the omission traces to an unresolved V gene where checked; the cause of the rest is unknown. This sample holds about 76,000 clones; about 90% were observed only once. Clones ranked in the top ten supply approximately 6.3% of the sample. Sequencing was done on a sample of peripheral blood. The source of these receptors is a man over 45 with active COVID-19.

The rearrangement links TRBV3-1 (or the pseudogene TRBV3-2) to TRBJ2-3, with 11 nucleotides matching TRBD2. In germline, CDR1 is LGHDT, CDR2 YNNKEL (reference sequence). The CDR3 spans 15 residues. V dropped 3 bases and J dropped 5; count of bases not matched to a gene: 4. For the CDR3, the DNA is TGTGCCAGCAGCCAGAATAGCGGGGGGGGAGATACGCAGTATTTT. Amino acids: CASSQNSGGGDTQYF.

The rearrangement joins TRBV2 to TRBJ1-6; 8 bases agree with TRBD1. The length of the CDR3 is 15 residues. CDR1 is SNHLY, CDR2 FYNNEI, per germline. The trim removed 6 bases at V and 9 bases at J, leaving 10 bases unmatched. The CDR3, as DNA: TGTGCCAGCAGAGATCAGGGGGCGATGGGTTCACCCCTCCACTTT. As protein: CASRDQGAMGSPLHF. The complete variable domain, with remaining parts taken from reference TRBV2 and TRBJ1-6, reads EPEVTQTPSHQVTQMGQEVILRCVPISNHLYFYWYRQILGQKVEFLVSFYNNEISEKSEIFDDQFSVERPDGSNFTLKIRSTKLEDSAMYFCASRDQGAMGSPLHFGNGTRLTVT.

The CDR3 nucleotides read TGTGCCAGTAGTATATCAGGACTGGGAATGGAGCAGTACTTC. Residues: CASSISGLGMEQYF. This chain joins TRBV19 and TRBJ2-7; D is perhaps TRBD2 (5 bases). CDR3 length: 14 amino acids. Germline loops: CDR1 LNHDA, CDR2 SQIVND (reference sequence). Between the trimmed V and J ends, which lost 2 bases and 7 bases, there was a span of 15 bases.

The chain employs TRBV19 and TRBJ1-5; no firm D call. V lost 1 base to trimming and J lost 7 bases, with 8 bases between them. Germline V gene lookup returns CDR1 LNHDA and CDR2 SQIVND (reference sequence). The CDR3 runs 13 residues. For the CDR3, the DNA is TGTGCCAGTAGTATAGCTGGGCTCCAGCCCCAGCATTTT. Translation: CASSIAGLQPQHF.

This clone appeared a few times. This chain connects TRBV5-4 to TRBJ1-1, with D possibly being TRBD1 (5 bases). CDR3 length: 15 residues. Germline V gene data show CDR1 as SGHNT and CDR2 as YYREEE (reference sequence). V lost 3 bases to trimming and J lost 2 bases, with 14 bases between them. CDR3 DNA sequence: TGTGCCAGCAGCTCCCCATTGCAGGGAAACACTGAAGCTTTCTTT. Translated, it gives CASSSPLQGNTEAFF.

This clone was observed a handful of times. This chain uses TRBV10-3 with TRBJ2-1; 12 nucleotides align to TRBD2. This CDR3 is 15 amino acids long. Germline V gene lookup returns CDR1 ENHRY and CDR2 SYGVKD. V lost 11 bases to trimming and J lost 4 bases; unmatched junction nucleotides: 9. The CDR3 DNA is TGTGCCTCGTGCAGACTAGCGGGGGAGTACAATGAGCAGTTCTTC. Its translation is CASCRLAGEYNEQFF.

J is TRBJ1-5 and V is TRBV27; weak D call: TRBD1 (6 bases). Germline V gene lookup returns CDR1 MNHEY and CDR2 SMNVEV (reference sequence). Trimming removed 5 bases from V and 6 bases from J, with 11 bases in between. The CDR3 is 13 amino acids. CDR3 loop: CASSPLGAQPQHF. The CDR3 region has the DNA TGTGCCAGCAGTCCCCTGGGGGCTCAGCCCCAGCATTTT.

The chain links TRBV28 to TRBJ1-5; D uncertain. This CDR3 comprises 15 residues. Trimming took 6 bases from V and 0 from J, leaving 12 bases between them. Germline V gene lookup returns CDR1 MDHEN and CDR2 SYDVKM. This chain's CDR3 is CASRLIIYSNQPQHF. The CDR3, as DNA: TGTGCCAGCAGACTGATCATTTATAGCAATCAGCCCCAGCATTTT.

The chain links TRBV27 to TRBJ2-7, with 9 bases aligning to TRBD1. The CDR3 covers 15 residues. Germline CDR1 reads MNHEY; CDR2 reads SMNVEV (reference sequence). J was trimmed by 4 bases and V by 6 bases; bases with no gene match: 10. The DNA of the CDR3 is TGTGCCAGCAGGAAAGGTCCCGGGACAGGGTACGAGCAGTACTTC. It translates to CASRKGPGTGYEQYF.

The CDR3 sequence: CASTGQGNEQFF. DNA for the CDR3: TGTGCCAGCACGGGACAGGGAAATGAGCAGTTCTTC. The chain links TRBV2 to TRBJ2-1; 9 positions agree with TRBD1. Germline values: CDR1 SNHLY, CDR2 FYNNEI. The CDR3 contains 12 residues. With 7 bases clipped from V and 7 bases from J, the junction kept 2 bases outside the gene matches.

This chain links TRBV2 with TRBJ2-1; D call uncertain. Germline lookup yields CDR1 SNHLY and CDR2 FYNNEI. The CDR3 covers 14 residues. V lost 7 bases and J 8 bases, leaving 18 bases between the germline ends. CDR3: CASKNVIPSDEQFF. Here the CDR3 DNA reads TGTGCCAGCAAAAATGTTATCCCATCGGATGAGCAGTTCTTC.